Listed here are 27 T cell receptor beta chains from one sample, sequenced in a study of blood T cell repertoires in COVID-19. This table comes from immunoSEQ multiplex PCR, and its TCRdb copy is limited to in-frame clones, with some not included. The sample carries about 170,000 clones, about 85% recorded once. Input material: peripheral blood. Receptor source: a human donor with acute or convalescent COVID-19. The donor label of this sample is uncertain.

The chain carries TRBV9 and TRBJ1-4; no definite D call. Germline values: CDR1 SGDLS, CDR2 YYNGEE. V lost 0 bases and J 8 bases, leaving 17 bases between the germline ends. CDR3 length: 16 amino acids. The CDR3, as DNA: TGTGCCAGCAGCGTAGGCGGGGATCAGAGAAACGAAAAACTGTTTTTT. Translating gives CASSVGGDQRNEKLFF. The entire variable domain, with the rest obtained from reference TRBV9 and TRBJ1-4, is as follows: DSGVTQTPKHLITATGQRVTLRCSPRSGDLSVYWYQQSLDQGLQFLIQYYNGEERAKGNILERFSAQQFPDLHSELNLSSLELGDSALYFCASSVGGDQRNEKLFFGSGTQLSVL.

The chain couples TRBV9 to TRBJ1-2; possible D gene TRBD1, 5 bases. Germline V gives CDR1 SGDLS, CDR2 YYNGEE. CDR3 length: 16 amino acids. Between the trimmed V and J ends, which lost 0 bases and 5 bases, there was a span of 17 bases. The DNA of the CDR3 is TGTGCCAGCAGCGTAGAAGGGTCAGGGCCCCCTTATGGCTACACCTTC. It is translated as CASSVEGSGPPYGYTF.

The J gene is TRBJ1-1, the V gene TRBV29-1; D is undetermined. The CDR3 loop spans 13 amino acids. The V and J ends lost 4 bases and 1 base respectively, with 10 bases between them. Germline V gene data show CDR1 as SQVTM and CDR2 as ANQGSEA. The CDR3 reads CSVAGRSNTEAFF. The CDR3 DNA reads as TGCAGCGTTGCAGGCAGGTCGAACACTGAAGCTTTCTTT.

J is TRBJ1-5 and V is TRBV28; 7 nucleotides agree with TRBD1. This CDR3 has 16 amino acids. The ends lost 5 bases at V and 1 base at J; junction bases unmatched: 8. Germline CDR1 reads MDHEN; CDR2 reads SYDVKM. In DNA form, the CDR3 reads TGTGCCAGCAGTCTAACAGGGGCCTCAAGCAATCAGCCCCAGCATTTT. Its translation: CASSLTGASSNQPQHF.

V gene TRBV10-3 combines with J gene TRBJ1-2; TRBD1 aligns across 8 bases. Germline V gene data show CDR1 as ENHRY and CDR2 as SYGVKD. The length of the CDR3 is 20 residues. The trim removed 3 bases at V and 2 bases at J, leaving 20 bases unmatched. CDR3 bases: TGTGCCATCAGTGACCACGGGACAGGCCGACTTGCTGCGTTGAACTATGGCTACACCTTC. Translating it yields CAISDHGTGRLAALNYGYTF.

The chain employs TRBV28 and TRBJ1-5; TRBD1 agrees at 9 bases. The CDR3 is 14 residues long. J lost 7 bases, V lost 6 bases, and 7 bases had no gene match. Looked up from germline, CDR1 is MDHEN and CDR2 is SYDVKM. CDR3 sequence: CASSPGTGSQPQHF. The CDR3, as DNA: TGTGCCAGCAGCCCGGGGACAGGGAGCCAGCCCCAGCATTTT.

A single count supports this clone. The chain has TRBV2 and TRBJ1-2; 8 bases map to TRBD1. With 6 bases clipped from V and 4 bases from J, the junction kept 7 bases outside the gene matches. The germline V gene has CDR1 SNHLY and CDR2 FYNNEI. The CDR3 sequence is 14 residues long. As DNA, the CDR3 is TGTGCCAGCAGACAGGGGGGGAGGCCCTATGGCTACACCTTC. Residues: CASRQGGRPYGYTF.

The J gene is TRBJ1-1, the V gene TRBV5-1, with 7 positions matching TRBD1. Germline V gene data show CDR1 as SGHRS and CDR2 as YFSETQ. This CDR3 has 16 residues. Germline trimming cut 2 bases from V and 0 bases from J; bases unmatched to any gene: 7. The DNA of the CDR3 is TGCGCCAGCAGCTTATCTCCGACAGGGATGAACACTGAAGCTTTCTTT. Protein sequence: CASSLSPTGMNTEAFF.

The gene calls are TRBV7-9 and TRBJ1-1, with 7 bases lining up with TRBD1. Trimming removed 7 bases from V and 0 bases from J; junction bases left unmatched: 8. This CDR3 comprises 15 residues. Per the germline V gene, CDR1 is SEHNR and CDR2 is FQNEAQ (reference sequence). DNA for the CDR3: TGTGCCAGCACCGTCCCGGGACAGATGAACACTGAAGCTTTCTTT. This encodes CASTVPGQMNTEAFF. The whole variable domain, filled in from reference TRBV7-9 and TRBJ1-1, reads DTGVSQNPRHKITKRGQNVTFRCDPISEHNRLYWYRQTLGQGPEFLTYFQNEAQLEKSRLLSDRFSAERPKGSFSTLEIQRTEQGDSAMYLCASTVPGQMNTEAFFGQGTRLTVV.

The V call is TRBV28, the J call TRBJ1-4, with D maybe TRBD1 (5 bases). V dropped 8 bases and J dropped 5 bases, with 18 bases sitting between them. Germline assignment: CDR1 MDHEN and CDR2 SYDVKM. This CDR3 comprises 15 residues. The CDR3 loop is CASSLQGGWNEKLFF. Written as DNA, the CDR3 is TGTGCCAGCTCTCTGCAGGGAGGTTGGAATGAAAAACTGTTTTTT.

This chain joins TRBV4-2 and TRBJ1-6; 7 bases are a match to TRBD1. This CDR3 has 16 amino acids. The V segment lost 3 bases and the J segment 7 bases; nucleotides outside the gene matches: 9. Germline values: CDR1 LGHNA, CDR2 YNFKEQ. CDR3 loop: CASSHPTGRGNSPLHF. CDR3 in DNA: TGTGCCAGCAGCCACCCGACAGGGAGAGGCAATTCACCCCTCCACTTT.

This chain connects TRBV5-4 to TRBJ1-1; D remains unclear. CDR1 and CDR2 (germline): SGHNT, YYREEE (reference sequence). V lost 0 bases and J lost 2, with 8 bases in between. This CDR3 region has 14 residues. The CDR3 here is CASSLGQTNTEAFF. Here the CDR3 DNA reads TGTGCCAGCAGCTTGGGTCAGACAAACACTGAAGCTTTCTTT.

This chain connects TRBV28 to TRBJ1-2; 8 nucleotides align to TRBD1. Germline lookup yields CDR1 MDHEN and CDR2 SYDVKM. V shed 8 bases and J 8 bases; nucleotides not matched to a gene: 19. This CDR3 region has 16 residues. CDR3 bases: TGTGCCAGCTTCCCCTCCACTCCAGACAGGGGAAGCGGCTACACCTTC. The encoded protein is CASFPSTPDRGSGYTF.

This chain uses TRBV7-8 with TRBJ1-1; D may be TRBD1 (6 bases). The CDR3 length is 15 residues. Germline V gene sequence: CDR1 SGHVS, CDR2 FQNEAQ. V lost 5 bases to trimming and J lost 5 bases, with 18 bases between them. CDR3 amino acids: CASSPIGGGRTEAFF. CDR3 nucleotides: TGTGCCAGCAGCCCAATTGGGGGGGGGCGGACTGAAGCTTTCTTT. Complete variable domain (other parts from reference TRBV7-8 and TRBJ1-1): GAGVSQSPRYKVAKRGQDVALRCDPISGHVSLFWYQQALGQGPEFLTYFQNEAQLDKSGLPSDRFFAERPEGSVSTLKIQRTQQEDSAVYLCASSPIGGGRTEAFFGQGTRLTVV.

The CDR3 nucleotides read TGTGCCAGCAGTTACGGGGGGGCCGAGGAGACCCAGTACTTC. It translates to CASSYGGAEETQYF. The chain uses TRBV6-2 or TRBV6-3 and TRBJ2-5; D is perhaps TRBD2 (7 bases). The CDR3 runs 14 residues. The germline V gene encodes CDR1 MNHEY and CDR2 SVGEGT. V was pared by 2 bases and J by 5 bases, with 12 bases between.

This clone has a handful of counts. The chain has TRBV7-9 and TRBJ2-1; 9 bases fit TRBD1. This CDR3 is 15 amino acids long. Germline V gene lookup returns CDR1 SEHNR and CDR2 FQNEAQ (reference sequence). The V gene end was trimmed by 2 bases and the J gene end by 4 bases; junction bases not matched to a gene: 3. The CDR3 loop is CASSLRDREYNEQFF. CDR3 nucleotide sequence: TGTGCCAGCAGCTTAAGGGACAGGGAATACAATGAGCAGTTCTTC.

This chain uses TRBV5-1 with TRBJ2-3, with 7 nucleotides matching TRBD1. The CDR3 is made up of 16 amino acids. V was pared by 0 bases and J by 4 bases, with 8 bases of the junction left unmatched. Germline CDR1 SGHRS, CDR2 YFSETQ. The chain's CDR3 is CASSLAGLQGSDTQYF. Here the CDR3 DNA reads TGCGCCAGCAGCTTGGCCGGCCTACAGGGGTCAGATACGCAGTATTTT. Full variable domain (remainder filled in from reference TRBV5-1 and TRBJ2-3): KAGVTQTPRYLIKTRGQQVTLSCSPISGHRSVSWYQQTPGQGLQFLFEYFSETQRNKGNFPGRFSGRQFSNSRSEMNVSTLELGDSALYLCASSLAGLQGSDTQYFGPGTRLTVL.

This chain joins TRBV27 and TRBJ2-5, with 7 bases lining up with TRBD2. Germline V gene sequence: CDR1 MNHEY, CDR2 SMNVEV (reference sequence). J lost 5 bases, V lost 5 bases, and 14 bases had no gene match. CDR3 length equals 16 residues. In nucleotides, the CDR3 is TGTGCCAGCAGTGGGATGGGACTAAACAAGCGCGAGACCCAGTACTTC. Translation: CASSGMGLNKRETQYF.

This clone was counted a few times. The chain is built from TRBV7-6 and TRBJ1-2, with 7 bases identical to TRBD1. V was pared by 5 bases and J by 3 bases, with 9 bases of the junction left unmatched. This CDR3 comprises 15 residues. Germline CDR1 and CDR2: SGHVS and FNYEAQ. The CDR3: CASSARAGTDYGYTF. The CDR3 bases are TGTGCCAGCAGCGCACGGGCCGGGACAGACTATGGCTACACCTTC.

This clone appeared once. The CDR3 DNA reads TGTGCCAGCACAGCGCGGAGTGAGCAGTTCTTC. Encoded protein: CASTARSEQFF. The chain carries TRBV27 and TRBJ2-1; D gene ambiguous. The CDR3 length is 11 residues. CDR1 MNHEY and CDR2 SMNVEV come from the germline V gene (reference sequence). Trimming took 7 bases from V and 9 from J, leaving 10 bases between them.

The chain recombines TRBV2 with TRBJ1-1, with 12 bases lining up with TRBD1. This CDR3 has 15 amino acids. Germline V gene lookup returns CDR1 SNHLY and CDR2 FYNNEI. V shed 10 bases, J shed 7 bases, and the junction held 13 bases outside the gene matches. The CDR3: CATQGGTGGYSEAFF. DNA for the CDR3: TGTGCCACCCAGGGGGGGACAGGGGGCTACAGTGAAGCTTTCTTT.

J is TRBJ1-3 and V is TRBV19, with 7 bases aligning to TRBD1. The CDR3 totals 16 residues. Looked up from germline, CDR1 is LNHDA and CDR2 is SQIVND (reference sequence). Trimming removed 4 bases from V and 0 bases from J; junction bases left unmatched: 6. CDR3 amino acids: CASSTTGRDSGNTIYF. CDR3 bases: TGTGCCAGTAGTACGACAGGGAGAGACTCTGGAAACACCATATATTTT.

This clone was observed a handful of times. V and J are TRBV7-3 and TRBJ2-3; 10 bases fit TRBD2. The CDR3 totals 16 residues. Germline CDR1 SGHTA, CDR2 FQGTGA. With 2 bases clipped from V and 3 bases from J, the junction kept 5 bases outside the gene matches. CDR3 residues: CASSLASGGGTDTQYF. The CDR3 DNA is TGTGCCAGCAGCTTAGCTAGCGGGGGCGGGACAGATACGCAGTATTTT.

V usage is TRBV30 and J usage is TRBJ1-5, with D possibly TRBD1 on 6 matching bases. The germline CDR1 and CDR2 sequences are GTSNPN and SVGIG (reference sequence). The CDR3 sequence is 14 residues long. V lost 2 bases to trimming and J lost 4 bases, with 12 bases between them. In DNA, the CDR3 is TGTGCCTGGAGTCAGGGGCTGTCTAATCAGCCCCAGCATTTT. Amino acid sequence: CAWSQGLSNQPQHF. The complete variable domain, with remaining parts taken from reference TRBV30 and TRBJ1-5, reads SQTIHQWPATLVQPVGSPLSLECTVEGTSNPNLYWYRQAAGRGLQLLFYSVGIGQISSEVPQNLSASRPQDRQFILSSKKLLLSDSGFYLCAWSQGLSNQPQHFGDGTRLSIL.

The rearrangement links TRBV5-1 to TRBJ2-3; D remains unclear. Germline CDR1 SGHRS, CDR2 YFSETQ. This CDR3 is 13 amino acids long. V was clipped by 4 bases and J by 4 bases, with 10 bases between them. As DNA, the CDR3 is TGCGCCAGCAGCCTGAACGTAGCAGATACGCAGTATTTT. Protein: CASSLNVADTQYF.

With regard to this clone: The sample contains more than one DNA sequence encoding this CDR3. The DNA for the CDR3 is TGTGCCAGCTCACCATCGACAGGGGGCGGGTACGAGCAGTACTTC. Translation gives CASSPSTGGGYEQYF. This rearrangement joins TRBV18 to TRBJ2-7; 10 bases align to TRBD1. V was pared by 2 bases and J by 4 bases, with 5 bases of the junction left unmatched. The CDR3 totals 15 residues. Germline V gene data show CDR1 as KGHSH and CDR2 as LQKENI. Complete variable domain (other parts from reference TRBV18 and TRBJ2-7): NAGVMQNPRHLVRRRGQEARLRCSPMKGHSHVYWYRQLPEEGLKFMVYLQKENIIDESGMPKERFSAEFPKEGPSILRIQQVVRGDSAAYFCASSPSTGGGYEQYFGPGTRLTVT.

In DNA form, the CDR3 reads TGTGCCAGCAGGAAGGAGATCCAGAACACTGAAGCTTTCTTT. Its protein product is CASRKEIQNTEAFF. The chain is built from TRBV6-5 and TRBJ1-1, with no clear D. The CDR3 loop spans 14 amino acids. Germline CDR1 is MNHEY and CDR2 is SVGAGI. V dropped 6 bases and J dropped 1 base, with 12 bases sitting between them.